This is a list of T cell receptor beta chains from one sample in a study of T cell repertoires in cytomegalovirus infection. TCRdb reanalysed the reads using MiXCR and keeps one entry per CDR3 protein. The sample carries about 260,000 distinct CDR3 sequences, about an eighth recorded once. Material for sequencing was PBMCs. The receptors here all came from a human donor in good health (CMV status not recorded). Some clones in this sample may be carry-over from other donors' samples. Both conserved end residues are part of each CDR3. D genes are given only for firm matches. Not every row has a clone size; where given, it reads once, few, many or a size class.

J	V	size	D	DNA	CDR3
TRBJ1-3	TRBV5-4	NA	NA	TGTGCCAGCAGCTTGGTTATGGGGCCCTCGGCTGGAAGCACCATATATTTT	CASSLVMGPSAGSTIYF
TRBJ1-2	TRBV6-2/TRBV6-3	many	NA	TGTGCCGCGCAAGGTGGGGCAGTCTATGGCTACACCTTC	CAAQGGAVYGYTF
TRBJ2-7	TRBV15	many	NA	TGTGCCACCAGCAGAGATAGAGAGACTAGCGAGCAGTACTTC	CATSRDRETSEQYF
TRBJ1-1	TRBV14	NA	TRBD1	TGTGCCAGCAGCCAAGATAAATGGCAGGGGGAAGTGAACACTGAAGCTTTCTTT	CASSQDKWQGEVNTEAFF
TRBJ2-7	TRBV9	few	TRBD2	TGTGCCAGCAGCGCCCTAGCGGGAGTAAGCGAGCAGTACTTC	CASSALAGVSEQYF
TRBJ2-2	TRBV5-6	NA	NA	TGTGCCAGCGGCTTGGTCCCAGGGATCGGGGAGCTGTTTTTT	CASGLVPGIGELFF
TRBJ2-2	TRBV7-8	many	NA	TGTGCCAGCAGCCCGCCGGGGAAAATGGGCGGGGAGCTGTTTTTT	CASSPPGKMGGELFF
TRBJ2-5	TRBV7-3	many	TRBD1	TGTGCCAGCAGCTCCGGGACAGGGGGCCGTTTCACCCAAGAGACCCAGTACTTC	CASSSGTGGRFTQETQYF
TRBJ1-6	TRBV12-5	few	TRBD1	TGTGCTAGTGGTCCCGACAGGGGGCCACCCCTCCACTTT	CASGPDRGPPLHF
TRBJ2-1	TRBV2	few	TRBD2	TGTGCCAGCAGTGCGGGACTAGCCTTCAGTGAGCAGTTCTTC	CASSAGLAFSEQFF
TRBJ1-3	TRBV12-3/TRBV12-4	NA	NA	TGTGCCACCAGCGGCAGTGGGAGCTCTGGAAACACCATATATTTT	CATSGSGSSGNTIYF
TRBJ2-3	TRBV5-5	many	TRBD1	TGTGCCAGCAGCGCAAGACAGGGACGCACAGATACGCAGTATTTT	CASSARQGRTDTQYF
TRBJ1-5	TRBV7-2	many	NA	TGTGCCAGCAGCTTCCTGGCCAGCAATCAGCCCCAGCATTTT	CASSFLASNQPQHF
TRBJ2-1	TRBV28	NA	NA	TGTGCCAGCACCCTCCAGGAGGCCGGCTCCTACAATGAGCAGTTCTTC	CASTLQEAGSYNEQFF
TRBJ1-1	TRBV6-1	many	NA	TGTGCCAGCAGTGAAAGTTTTTTCGTTGGGGCCGGGCACACTGAAGCTTTCTTT	CASSESFFVGAGHTEAFF
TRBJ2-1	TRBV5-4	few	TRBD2	TGTGCCAGCAGCCCCGACGGGAGGGTGCATGAGCAGTTCTTC	CASSPDGRVHEQFF
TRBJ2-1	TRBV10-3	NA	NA	TGTGCCATCAGTGGGAGTAGCGGCGACAATGAGCAGTTCTTC	CAISGSSGDNEQFF
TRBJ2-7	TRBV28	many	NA	TGTGCCAGCAGCCCCCTCGGCCTGGACAGTTACGAGCAGTACTTC	CASSPLGLDSYEQYF
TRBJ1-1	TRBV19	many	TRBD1	TGTGCCAGTAGTCAGTGGACAGGGGGCACTGAAGCTTTCTTT	CASSQWTGGTEAFF
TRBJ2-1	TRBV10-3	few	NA	TGTGCCATCAGGAAAACTAGTATTTCGTCCAATGAGCAGTTCTTC	CAIRKTSISSNEQFF
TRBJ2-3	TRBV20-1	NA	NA	TGCAGTGCTAGAGTGGAAGCGGGTGGGGGCACAGATACGCAGTATTTT	CSARVEAGGGTDTQYF
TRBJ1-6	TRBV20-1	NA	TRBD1	TGCAGTGCTAGAGGGTTACGGACAGGGTATAATTCACCCCTCCACTTT	CSARGLRTGYNSPLHF
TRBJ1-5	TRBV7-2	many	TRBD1	TGTGCCAGCAGCTTAGCCCCAGGGGGTATAGGTCAGCCCCAGCATTTT	CASSLAPGGIGQPQHF
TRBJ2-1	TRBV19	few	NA	TGTGCCAGTAGTATAGTACCCCAGGGGAGTGAGCAGTTCTTC	CASSIVPQGSEQFF
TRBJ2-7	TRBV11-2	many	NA	TGTGCCAGCAGCTTACTAGCCCCATACGAGCAGTACTTC	CASSLLAPYEQYF
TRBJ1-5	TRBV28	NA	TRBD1	TGTGCCAGCAGTTTGTCGACAGGGGGCAATCAGCCCCAGCATTTT	CASSLSTGGNQPQHF
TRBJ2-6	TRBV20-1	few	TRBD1	TGCAGTGCTTTGTCGGACAGGTTTGGGGCCAACGTCCTGACTTTC	CSALSDRFGANVLTF
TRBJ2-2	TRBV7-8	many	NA	TGTGCCAGCAGCTTAGGGGGTAGGGGGTTCACCGGGGAGCTGTTTTTT	CASSLGGRGFTGELFF
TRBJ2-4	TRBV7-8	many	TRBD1	TGTGCCAGCAGCGAAGACAGGGCTGACATTCAGTACTTC	CASSEDRADIQYF
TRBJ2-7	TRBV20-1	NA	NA	TGCAGTGCCACGTACTCCTACGAGCAGTACTTC	CSATYSYEQYF
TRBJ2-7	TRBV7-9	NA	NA	TGTGCCAGCAGCTTGGGCTCCATAGGCTACGAGCAGTACTTC	CASSLGSIGYEQYF
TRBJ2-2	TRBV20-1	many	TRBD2	TGCAGTGCCCAAGCGGGGGGTACGACCGGGGAGCTGTTTTTT	CSAQAGGTTGELFF
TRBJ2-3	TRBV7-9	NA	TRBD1	TGTGCCAGCAGCTTATCCTCAGGGGGAGCAGATACGCAGTATTTT	CASSLSSGGADTQYF
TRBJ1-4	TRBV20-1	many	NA	TGCAGTGCCATATTAGAACGAGAAAAACTGTTTTTT	CSAILEREKLFF
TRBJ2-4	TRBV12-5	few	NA	TGTGCTAGTGGCCCCCCCGGCAAAAACATTCAGTACTTC	CASGPPGKNIQYF
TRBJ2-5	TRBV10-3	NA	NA	TGTGCCATCAGTCCGACCGGGACGGGGGAAGAGACCCAGTACTTC	CAISPTGTGEETQYF
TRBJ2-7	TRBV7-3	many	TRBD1	TGTGCCAGCAGCTGGGACAGCACCTCGGACGAGCAGTACTTC	CASSWDSTSDEQYF